Here is one TCR beta chain with its context. The antigen is unknown. This entry is derived from a study of T cell responses to AZD1222 COVID-19 vaccine. Overall study: Second doses that came at about 4 or about 12 weeks were put together.

Libraries were prepared by immunoSEQ multiplex PCR; TCRdb keeps only in-frame clonotypes and omits some of them. The sample consists of approximately 89,000 clones, about 88% of them appearing once. Per the germline V gene, CDR1 is SGHTS and CDR2 is YDEGEE. The CDR3 extends over 14 amino acids. The V end lost 2 bases, the J end lost 4 bases, and 10 bases lay between the germline ends. Study findings and constraints: There were mostly white British donors and more females than males, and clonal diversity was possibly underestimated. At baseline, seropositivity was found in only a handful of AZD1222 recipients.

The clonotype originates from an adult in good health. The sample here was peripheral blood, taken on day 0 of AZD1222 vaccination. The chain links TRBV5-8 to TRBJ1-5; D unclear. The CDR3 loop reads CASSLWGTNQPQHF. DNA for the CDR3: TGTGCCAGCAGCTTATGGGGAACGAATCAGCCCCAGCATTTT.